This T cell receptor beta chain stems from a study of neurological immune-mediated disorders. The CDR3 loop spans 15 amino acids. Deletions cut 1 base from V and 7 bases from J, with 19 bases between. The germline V gene encodes CDR1 DFQATT and CDR2 SNEGSKA (reference sequence). 5'RACE employing 10-nucleotide random UMIs yielded the cDNA. One entry per CDR3 protein results from TCRdb running MiXCR on the 5' RACE reads. Among about 88,000 distinct CDR3 sequences listed, 3.5% to 4% were seen once. This clonotype was observed many times. This rearrangement joins TRBV20-1 to TRBJ1-2; D uncertain. This receptor was identified in a woman under 30 with multiple sclerosis. The sample was PBMCs. The CDR3 sequence is CSARGQGSLLGGYTF. CDR3 coding DNA: TGCAGTGCTAGAGGACAAGGGAGCTTGCTGGGTGGCTACACCTTC.